The source of this T cell receptor (beta chain) is a study of blood T cell repertoires in COVID-19. V was clipped by 4 bases and J by 4 bases, with 16 bases between them. Germline V gene data show CDR1 as SEHNR and CDR2 as FQNEAQ (reference sequence). This CDR3 contains 15 residues. TCRdb's table, derived via immunoSEQ multiplex PCR, lists solely in-frame clones and lacks some. The repertoire holds about 220,000 clones, about nine tenths seen once, with around 3.8% in the top ten. This clone was counted once. The sequence was collected from a woman aged 40-49 years with acute COVID-19. What was sequenced was PBMCs or T cells enriched from blood (not recorded which). The rearrangement uses TRBV7-9 and TRBJ1-2, with D possibly being TRBD1 (5 bases). The CDR3 DNA reads TGTGCCAGCAGCTCAGAGGTCCGGGACTCCTATGGCTACACCTTC. It encodes CASSSEVRDSYGYTF.